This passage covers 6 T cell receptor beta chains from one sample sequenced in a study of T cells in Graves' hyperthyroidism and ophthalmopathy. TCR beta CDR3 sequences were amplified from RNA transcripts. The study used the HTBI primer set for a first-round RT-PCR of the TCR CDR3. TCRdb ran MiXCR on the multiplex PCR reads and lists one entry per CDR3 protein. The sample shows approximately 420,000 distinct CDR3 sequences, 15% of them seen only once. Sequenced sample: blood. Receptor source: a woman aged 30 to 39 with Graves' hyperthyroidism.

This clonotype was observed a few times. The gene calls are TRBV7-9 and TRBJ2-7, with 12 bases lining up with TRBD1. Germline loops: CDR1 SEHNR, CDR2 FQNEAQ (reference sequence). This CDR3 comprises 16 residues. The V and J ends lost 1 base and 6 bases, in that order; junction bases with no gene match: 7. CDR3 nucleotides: TGTGCCAGCAGCTTAGGCGGGACAGGGGGCCAGGGCGAGCAGTACTTC. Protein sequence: CASSLGGTGGQGEQYF. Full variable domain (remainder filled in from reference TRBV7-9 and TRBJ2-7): DTGVSQNPRHKITKRGQNVTFRCDPISEHNRLYWYRQTLGQGPEFLTYFQNEAQLEKSRLLSDRFSAERPKGSFSTLEIQRTEQGDSAMYLCASSLGGTGGQGEQYFGPGTRLTVT.

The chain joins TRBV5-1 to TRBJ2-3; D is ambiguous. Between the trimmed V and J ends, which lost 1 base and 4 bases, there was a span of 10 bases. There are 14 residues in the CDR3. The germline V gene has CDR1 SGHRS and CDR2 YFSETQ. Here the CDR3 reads CASSLNTLPDTQYF. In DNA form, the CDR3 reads TGCGCCAGCAGCTTGAACACCCTCCCAGATACGCAGTATTTT.

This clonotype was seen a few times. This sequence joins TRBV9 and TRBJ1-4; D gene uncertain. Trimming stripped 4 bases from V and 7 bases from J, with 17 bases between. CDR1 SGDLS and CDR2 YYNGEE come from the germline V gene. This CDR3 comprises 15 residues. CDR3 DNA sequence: TGTGCCAGCAGCCCCAGCGGCGGAGGTAGTGAAAAACTGTTTTTT. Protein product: CASSPSGGGSEKLFF.

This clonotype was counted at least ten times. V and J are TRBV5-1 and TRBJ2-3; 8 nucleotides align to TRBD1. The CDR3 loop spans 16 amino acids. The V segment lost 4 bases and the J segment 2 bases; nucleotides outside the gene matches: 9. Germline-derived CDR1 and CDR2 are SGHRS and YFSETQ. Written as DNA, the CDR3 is TGCGCCAGCAGCCTTCCAGGGACAGGCCCCACAGATACGCAGTATTTT. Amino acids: CASSLPGTGPTDTQYF.

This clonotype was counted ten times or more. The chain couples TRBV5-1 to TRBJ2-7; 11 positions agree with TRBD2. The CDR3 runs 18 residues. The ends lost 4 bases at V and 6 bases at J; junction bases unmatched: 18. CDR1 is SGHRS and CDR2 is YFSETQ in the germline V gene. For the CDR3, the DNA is TGCGCCAGCAGCCGGGGACAAATTAGCGGGAGGGCCCTCCTCGAGCAGTACTTC. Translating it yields CASSRGQISGRALLEQYF.

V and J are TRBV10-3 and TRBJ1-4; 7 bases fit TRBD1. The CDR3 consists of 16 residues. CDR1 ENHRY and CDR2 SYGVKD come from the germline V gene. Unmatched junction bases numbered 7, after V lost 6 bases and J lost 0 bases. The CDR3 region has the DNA TGTGCCATCAGCCCGGGACAGAGCACAACTAATGAAAAACTGTTTTTT. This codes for CAISPGQSTTNEKLFF.